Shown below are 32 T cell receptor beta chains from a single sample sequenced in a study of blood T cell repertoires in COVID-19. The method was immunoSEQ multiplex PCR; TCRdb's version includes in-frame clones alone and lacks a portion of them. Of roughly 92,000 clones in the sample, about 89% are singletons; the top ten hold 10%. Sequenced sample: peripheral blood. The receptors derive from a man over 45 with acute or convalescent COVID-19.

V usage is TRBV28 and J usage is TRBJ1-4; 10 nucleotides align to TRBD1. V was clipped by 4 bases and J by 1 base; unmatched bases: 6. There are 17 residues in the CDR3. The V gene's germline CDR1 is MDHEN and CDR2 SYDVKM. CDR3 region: CASSSLTGGLTNEKLFF. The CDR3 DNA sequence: TGTGCCAGCAGTTCTTTGACAGGGGGCCTAACTAATGAAAAACTGTTTTTT.

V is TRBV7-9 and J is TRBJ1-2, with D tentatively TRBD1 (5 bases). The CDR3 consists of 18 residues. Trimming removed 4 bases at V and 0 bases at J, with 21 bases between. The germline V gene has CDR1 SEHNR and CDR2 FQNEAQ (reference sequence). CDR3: CASSSQTDGHLANYGYTF. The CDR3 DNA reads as TGTGCCAGCAGCTCTCAAACAGACGGACACCTAGCTAACTATGGCTACACCTTC.

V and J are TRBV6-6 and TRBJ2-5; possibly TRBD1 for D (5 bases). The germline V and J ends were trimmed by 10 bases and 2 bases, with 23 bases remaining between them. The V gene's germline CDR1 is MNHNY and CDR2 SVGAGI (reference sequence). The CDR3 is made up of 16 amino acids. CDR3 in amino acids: CATEGAIYDTQETQYF. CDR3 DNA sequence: TGTGCCACCGAAGGGGCCATTTATGACACACAAGAGACCCAGTACTTC.

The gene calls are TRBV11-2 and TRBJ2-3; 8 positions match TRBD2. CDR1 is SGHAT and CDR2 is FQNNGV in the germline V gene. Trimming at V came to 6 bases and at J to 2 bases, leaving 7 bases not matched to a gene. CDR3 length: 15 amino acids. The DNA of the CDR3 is TGTGCCAGCAGTCGAACTAGCGGCTACACAGATACGCAGTATTTT. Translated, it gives CASSRTSGYTDTQYF.

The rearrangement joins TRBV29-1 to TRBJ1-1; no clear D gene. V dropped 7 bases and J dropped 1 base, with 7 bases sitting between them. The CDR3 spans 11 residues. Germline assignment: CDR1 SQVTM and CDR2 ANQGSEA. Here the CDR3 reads CSGTENTEAFF. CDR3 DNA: TGCAGCGGCACAGAGAACACTGAAGCTTTCTTT.

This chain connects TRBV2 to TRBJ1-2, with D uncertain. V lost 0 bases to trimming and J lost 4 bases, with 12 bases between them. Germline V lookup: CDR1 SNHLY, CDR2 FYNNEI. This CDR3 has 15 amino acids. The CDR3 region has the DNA TGTGCCAGCAGTGAAGCGGAGGAACTACTCTATGGCTACACCTTC. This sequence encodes CASSEAEELLYGYTF.

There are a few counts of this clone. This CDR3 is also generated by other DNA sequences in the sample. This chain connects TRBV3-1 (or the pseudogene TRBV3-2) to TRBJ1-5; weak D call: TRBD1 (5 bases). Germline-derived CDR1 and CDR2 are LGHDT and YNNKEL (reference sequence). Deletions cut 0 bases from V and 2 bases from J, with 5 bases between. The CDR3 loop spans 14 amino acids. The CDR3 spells CASSQDRGNQPQHF. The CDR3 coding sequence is TGTGCCAGCAGCCAAGACAGGGGCAATCAGCCCCAGCATTTT.

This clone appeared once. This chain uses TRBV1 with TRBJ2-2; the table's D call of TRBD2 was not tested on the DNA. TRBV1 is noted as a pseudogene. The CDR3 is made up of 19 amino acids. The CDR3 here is CTSSFRLRLAIKRTGELFF. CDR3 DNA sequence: TGCACCAGCAGCTTCCGACTTCGGCTAGCGATAAAACGAACCGGGGAGCTGTTTTTT.

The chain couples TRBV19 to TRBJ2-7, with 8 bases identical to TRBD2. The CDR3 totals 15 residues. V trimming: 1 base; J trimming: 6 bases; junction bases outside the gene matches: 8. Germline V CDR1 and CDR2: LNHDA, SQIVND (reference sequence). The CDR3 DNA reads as TGTGCCAGTAGTATAGGGCCGGGAGGGCCGGGCGAGCAGTACTTC. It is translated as CASSIGPGGPGEQYF.

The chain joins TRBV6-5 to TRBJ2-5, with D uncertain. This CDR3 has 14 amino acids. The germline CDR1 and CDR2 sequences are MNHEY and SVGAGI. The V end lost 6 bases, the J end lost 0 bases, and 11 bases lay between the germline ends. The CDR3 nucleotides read TGTGCCAGCAGCTATCGACACAACCAAGAGACCCAGTACTTC. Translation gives CASSYRHNQETQYF.

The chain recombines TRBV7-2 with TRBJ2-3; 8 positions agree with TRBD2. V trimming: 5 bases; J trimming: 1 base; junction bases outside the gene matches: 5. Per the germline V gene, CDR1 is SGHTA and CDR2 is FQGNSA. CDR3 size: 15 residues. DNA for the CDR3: TGTGCCAGCAGCCCCTTACTAGCGGGCACAGATACGCAGTATTTT. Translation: CASSPLLAGTDTQYF.

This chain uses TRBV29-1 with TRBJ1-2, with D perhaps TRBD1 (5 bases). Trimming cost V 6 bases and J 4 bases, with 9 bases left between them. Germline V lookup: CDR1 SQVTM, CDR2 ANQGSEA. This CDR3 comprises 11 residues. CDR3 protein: CSVTQGYGYTF. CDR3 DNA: TGCAGCGTGACTCAGGGCTATGGCTACACCTTC.

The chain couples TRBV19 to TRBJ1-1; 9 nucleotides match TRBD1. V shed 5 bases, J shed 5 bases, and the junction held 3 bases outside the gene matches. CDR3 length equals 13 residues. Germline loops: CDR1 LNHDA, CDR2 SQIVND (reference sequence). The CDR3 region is CASSLGTGTEAFF. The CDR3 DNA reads TGTGCCAGTAGTCTGGGGACAGGGACTGAAGCTTTCTTT.

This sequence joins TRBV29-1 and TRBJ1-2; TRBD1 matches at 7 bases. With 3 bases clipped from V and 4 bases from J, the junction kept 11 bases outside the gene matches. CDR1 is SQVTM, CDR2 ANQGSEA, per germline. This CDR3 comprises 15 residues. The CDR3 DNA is TGCAGCGTTGACCGAGTTGTAGCAGGGGGCTATGGCTACACCTTC. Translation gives CSVDRVVAGGYGYTF.

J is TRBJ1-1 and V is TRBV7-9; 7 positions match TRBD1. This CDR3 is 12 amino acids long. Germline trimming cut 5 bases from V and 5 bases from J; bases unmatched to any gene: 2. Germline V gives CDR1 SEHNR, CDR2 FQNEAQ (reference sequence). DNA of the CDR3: TGTGCCAGCAGCCACAGGGGTACTGAAGCTTTCTTT. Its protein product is CASSHRGTEAFF.

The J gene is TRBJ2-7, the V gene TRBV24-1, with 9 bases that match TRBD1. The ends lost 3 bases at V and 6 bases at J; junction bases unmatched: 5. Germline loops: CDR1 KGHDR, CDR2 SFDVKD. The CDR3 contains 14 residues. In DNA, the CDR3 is TGTGCCACCAGTGATGACAGGGGGACTCCCGAGCAGTACTTC. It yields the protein CATSDDRGTPEQYF.

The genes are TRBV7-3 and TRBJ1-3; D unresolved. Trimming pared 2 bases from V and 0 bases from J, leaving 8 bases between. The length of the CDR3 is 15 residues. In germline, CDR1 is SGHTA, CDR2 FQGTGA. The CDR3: CASSLSRSSGNTIYF. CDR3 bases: TGTGCCAGCAGCTTATCCCGGTCCTCTGGAAACACCATATATTTT.

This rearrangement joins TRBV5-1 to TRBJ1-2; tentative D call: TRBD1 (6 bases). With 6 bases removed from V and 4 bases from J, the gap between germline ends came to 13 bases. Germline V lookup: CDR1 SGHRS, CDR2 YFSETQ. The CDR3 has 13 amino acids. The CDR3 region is CASKSTGSYGYTF. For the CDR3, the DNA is TGCGCCAGCAAATCAACAGGGTCCTATGGCTACACCTTC.

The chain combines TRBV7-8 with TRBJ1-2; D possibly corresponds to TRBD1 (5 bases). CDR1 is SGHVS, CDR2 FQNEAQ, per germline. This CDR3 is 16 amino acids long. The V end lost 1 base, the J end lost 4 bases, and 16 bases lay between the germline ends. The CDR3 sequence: CASSLVSNGGAYGYTF. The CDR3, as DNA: TGTGCCAGCAGCTTAGTCTCAAACGGAGGGGCCTATGGCTACACCTTC.

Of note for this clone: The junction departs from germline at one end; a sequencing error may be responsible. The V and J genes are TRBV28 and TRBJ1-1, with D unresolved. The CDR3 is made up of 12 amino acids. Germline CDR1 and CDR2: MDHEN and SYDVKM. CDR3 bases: TGTGCCAGCAGTTTATACAACAGTGAAGCTTTCTTT. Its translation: CASSLYNSEAFF.

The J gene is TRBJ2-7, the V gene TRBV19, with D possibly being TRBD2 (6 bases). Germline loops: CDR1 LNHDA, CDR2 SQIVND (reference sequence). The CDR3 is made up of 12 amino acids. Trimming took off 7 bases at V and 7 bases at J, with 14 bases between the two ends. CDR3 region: CASNDRAGEQYF. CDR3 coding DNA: TGTGCCAGTAACGATAGAGCGGGTGAGCAGTACTTC.

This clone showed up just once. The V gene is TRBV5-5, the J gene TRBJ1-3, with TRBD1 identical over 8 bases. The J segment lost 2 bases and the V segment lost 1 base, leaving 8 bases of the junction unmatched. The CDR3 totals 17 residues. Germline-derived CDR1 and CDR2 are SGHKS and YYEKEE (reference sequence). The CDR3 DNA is TGTGCCAGCAGCTTGATTCGCGGGACAGGTCCTGGAAACACCATATATTTT. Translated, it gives CASSLIRGTGPGNTIYF.

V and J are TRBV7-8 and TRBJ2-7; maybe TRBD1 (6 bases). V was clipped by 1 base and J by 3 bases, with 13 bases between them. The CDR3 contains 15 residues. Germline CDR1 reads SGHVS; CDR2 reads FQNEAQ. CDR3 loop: CASSLDRRGDYEQYF. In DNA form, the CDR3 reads TGTGCCAGCAGCTTAGACCGCAGGGGCGACTACGAGCAGTACTTC.

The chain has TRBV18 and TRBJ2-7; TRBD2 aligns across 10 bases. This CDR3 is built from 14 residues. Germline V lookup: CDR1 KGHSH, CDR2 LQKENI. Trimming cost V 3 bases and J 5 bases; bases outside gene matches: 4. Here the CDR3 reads CASSPGTSEHEQYF. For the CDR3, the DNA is TGTGCCAGCTCACCCGGGACTAGCGAGCACGAGCAGTACTTC.

CDR3 sequence: CASSSGSDNYEQYF. The CDR3, as DNA: TGCGCCAGCAGCTCCGGGTCGGATAACTACGAGCAGTACTTC. The V and J genes are TRBV5-1 and TRBJ2-7, with D hard to call. Germline CDR1 SGHRS, CDR2 YFSETQ. The length of the CDR3 is 14 residues. V lost 3 bases and J 3 bases, leaving 13 bases between the germline ends.

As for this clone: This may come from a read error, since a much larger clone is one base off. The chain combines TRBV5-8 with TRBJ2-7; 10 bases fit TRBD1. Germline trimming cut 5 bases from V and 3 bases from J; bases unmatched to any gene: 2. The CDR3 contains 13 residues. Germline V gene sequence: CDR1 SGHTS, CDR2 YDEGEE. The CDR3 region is CASRWDRGYEQYF. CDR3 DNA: TGTGCCAGCAGGTGGGACAGGGGCTACGAGCAGTACTTC.

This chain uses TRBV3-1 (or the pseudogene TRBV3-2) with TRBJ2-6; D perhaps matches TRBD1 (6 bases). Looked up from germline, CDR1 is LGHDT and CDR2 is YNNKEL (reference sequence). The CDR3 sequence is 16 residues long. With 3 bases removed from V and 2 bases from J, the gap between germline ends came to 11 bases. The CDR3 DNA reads TGTGCCAGCAGCCAGTTACAGGGAACTGGGGCCAACGTCCTGACTTTC. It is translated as CASSQLQGTGANVLTF.

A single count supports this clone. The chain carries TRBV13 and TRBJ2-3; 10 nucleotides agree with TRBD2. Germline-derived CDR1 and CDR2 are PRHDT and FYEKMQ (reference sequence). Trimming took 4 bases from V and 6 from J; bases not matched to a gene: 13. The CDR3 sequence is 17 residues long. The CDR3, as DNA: TGTGCCAGCAGCTCCTACGGACTAGCGGCAGGGGGTGATACGCAGTATTTT. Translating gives CASSSYGLAAGGDTQYF.

CDR3 loop: CASKQAENSPLHF. CDR3 DNA sequence: TGTGCCAGTAAGCAGGCAGAGAATTCACCCCTCCACTTT. The chain uses TRBV19 and TRBJ1-6; D unclear. V was shortened by 7 bases and J by 7 bases, with 11 bases between the two germline ends. Germline V CDR1 and CDR2: LNHDA, SQIVND (reference sequence). The CDR3 has 13 residues. Variable domain in full (rest from reference TRBV19 and TRBJ1-6): DGGITQSPKYLFRKEGQNVTLSCEQNLNHDAMYWYRQDPGQGLRLIYYSQIVNDFQKGDIAEGYSVSREKKESFPLTVTSAQKNPTAFYLCASKQAENSPLHFGNGTRLTVT.

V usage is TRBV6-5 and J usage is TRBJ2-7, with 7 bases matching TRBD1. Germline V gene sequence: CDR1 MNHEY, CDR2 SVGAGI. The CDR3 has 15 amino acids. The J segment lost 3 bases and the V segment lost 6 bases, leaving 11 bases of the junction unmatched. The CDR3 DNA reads TGTGCCAGCAGAATTTGGGGACAGACCAACTACGAGCAGTACTTC. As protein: CASRIWGQTNYEQYF.

The CDR3 reads CASSSDRGNQPQHF. The CDR3 DNA reads as TGTGCCAGCAGCTCGGACAGGGGCAATCAGCCCCAGCATTTT. The rearrangement joins TRBV7-8 to TRBJ1-5, with TRBD1 identical over 8 bases. Trimming at V came to 4 bases and at J to 2 bases, leaving 1 base not matched to a gene. In germline, CDR1 is SGHVS, CDR2 FQNEAQ. CDR3 length equals 14 residues.

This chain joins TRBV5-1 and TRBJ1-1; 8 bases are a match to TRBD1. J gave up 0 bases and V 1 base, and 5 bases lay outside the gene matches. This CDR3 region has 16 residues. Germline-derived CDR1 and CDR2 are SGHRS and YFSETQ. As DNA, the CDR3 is TGCGCCAGCAGCTTGTTACAGGGGGTGATGAACACTGAAGCTTTCTTT. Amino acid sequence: CASSLLQGVMNTEAFF.